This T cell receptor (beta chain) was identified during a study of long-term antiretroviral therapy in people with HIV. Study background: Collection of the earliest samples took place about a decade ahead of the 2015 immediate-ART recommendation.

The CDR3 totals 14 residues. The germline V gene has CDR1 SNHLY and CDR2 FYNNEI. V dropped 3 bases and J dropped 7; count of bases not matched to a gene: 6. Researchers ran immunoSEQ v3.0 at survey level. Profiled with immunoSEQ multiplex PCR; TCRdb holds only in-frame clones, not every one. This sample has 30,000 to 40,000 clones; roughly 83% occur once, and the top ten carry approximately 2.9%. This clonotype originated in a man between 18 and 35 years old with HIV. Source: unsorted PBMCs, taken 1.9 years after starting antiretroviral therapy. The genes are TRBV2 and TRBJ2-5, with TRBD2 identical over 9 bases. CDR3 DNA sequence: TGTGCCAGCAGTGAGACCTATAGCGGGGGGACCCAGTACTTC. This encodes CASSETYSGGTQYF.